The 3 T cell receptor beta chains below come from one sample, sequenced in a study of PD-1 blockade in mismatch repair-deficient tumors. The method was immunoSEQ multiplex PCR; TCRdb's version includes in-frame clones alone and lacks a portion of them. Of fewer than 100,000 clones in the sample, about 85% were seen once. Sequences were derived from peripheral blood, sampled 12 weeks after starting pembrolizumab. The receptors derive from an adult with mismatch repair-deficient cancer.

This rearrangement joins TRBV11-2 to TRBJ2-1, with 7 bases aligning to TRBD2. This CDR3 contains 18 residues. J lost 12 bases, V lost 3 bases, and 23 bases had no gene match. Germline V CDR1 and CDR2: SGHAT, FQNNGV. CDR3 sequence (DNA): TGTGCCAGCAGCTTCCGGGGTGGCCGGACTAGAGGGGTGAATTGGCAGTTCTTC. As protein: CASSFRGGRTRGVNWQFF.

CDR3 DNA: TGTGCCAGCACCAGAACCAGGGGGACTCACTACGAGCAGTACTTC. Protein: CASTRTRGTHYEQYF. J is TRBJ2-7 and V is TRBV6-6; D perhaps matches TRBD1 (7 bases). Looked up from germline, CDR1 is MNHNY and CDR2 is SVGAGI (reference sequence). The CDR3 runs to 15 residues. V was clipped by 7 bases and J by 3 bases, with 19 bases between them.

This sequence joins TRBV7-2 and TRBJ2-5, with D maybe TRBD2 (6 bases). Germline V gene data show CDR1 as SGHTA and CDR2 as FQGNSA. CDR3 size: 14 residues. Trimming stripped 8 bases from V and 5 bases from J, with 18 bases between. The CDR3 reads CASEGGASPETQYF. The CDR3, as DNA: TGTGCCAGCGAGGGCGGGGCCTCCCCGGAGACCCAGTACTTC.